Listed below are T cell receptor beta chains from one sample, sequenced in a study of blood T cell repertoires in COVID-19. Profiled with immunoSEQ multiplex PCR; TCRdb holds only in-frame clones, not every one. The sample contains some 140,000 clones, approximately 77% of which appear only once. The sequencing input was peripheral blood. These receptors all come from a man older than 75 with acute or convalescent COVID-19. The CDR3 runs from the conserved cysteine through the conserved F or W. The D gene is left open where the match is weak. The listing skips clone size in some rows; elsewhere it reads once, few, many or a size class.

cdr3_aa	cdr3_nt	v_call	d_call	clone_size	j_call
CASKEDRARNSPLHF	TGTGCCAGTAAGGAGGATCGGGCGCGCAATTCACCCCTCCACTTT	TRBV19	NA	few	TRBJ1-6
CASSLVAGQGYEQYF	TGTGCCAGCAGCTTGGTTGCGGGACAGGGCTACGAGCAGTACTTC	TRBV11-2	TRBD1	NA	TRBJ2-7
CASSRTGGEDTGELFF	TGTGCCAGCAGCCGAACAGGGGGCGAAGACACCGGGGAGCTGTTTTTT	TRBV3-1/TRBV3-2	TRBD1	NA	TRBJ2-2
CASSQDEGGGAQNIQYF	TGTGCCAGCAGCCAAGATGAGGGCGGGGGGGCTCAAAACATTCAGTACTTC	TRBV3-1/TRBV3-2	TRBD2	NA	TRBJ2-4
CASSQGDSPSTDTQYF	TGTGCCAGCAGCCAAGGGGACAGCCCTAGCACAGATACGCAGTATTTT	TRBV3-1/TRBV3-2	TRBD1	NA	TRBJ2-3
CASSPSGPQGASTDTQYF	TGTGCCAGCAGTCCCTCAGGGCCACAGGGGGCAAGCACAGATACGCAGTATTTT	TRBV6-6	TRBD1	NA	TRBJ2-3
CASSRGQGASSNYGYTF	TGTGCCAGCAGTCGAGGGCAGGGGGCGAGCTCTAACTATGGCTACACCTTC	TRBV6-6	TRBD1	NA	TRBJ1-2
CASSQRQGWGYTF	TGTGCCAGCAGCCAACGACAGGGTTGGGGCTACACCTTC	TRBV4-2	TRBD1	NA	TRBJ1-2
CASSQDPPPVQSEAFF	TGCGCCAGCAGCCAAGATCCCCCCCCCGTACAGAGTGAAGCTTTCTTT	TRBV4-1	NA	NA	TRBJ1-1
CAWSRPDRETGELFF	TGTGCCTGGAGCCGACCGGACAGGGAAACCGGGGAGCTGTTTTTT	TRBV30	TRBD1	NA	TRBJ2-2